The 5 T cell receptor beta chains given below trace back to one sample, sequenced in a study of blood T cell repertoires in COVID-19. Libraries were prepared by immunoSEQ multiplex PCR; TCRdb keeps only in-frame clonotypes and omits some of them. The table shows about 230,000 clones, with 84% occurring only once. Material for sequencing was PBMCs or T cells enriched from blood (not recorded which). The source is a man between 60 and 75 years old who had recovered from COVID-19.

The chain links TRBV7-2 to TRBJ1-1, with TRBD1 matching over 12 bases. This CDR3 comprises 17 residues. Germline CDR1 reads SGHTA; CDR2 reads FQGNSA. Trimming cost V 5 bases and J 0 bases; bases outside gene matches: 7. CDR3 nucleotides: TGTGCCAGCAGCCAAAGGGACAGGGGGCGCATGAACACTGAAGCTTTCTTT. Translating it yields CASSQRDRGRMNTEAFF.

This clone came up once. This chain uses TRBV7-2 with TRBJ1-2; TRBD1 matches at 9 bases. CDR1 and CDR2 (germline): SGHTA, FQGNSA. The CDR3 length is 14 residues. V gave up 2 bases and J gave up 11 bases; unmatched junction bases: 9. The CDR3 here is CASSLNAGQGWYTF. The CDR3 DNA sequence: TGTGCCAGCAGCTTAAACGCCGGACAGGGGTGGTACACCTTC.

The chain joins TRBV30 to TRBJ2-3; 7 nucleotides match TRBD2. The J segment lost 1 base and the V segment lost 4 bases, leaving 5 bases of the junction unmatched. Germline CDR1 is GTSNPN and CDR2 is SVGIG (reference sequence). The CDR3 sequence is 14 residues long. CDR3: CAWTASGGTDTQYF. CDR3 sequence (DNA): TGTGCCTGGACAGCGAGCGGGGGCACAGATACGCAGTATTTT.

This clone has just a few counts. J is TRBJ1-6 and V is TRBV19, with 9 nucleotides matching TRBD1. This CDR3 has 15 residues. Germline values: CDR1 LNHDA, CDR2 SQIVND (reference sequence). With V trimmed by 4 bases and J by 7 bases, 5 bases remained unmatched. The CDR3 nucleotides read TGTGCCAGTAGTAGCTCCGGGACAGGGAATTCACCCCTCCACTTT. Its protein product is CASSSSGTGNSPLHF.

J is TRBJ2-7 and V is TRBV9; 10 bases are a match to TRBD1. CDR1 and CDR2 (germline): SGDLS, YYNGEE. CDR3 size: 15 residues. Trimming at V came to 4 bases and at J to 3 bases, leaving 7 bases not matched to a gene. This CDR3 reads CASSPRDRGDYEQYF. In DNA form, the CDR3 reads TGTGCCAGCAGCCCTCGGGACAGGGGAGACTACGAGCAGTACTTC.